This TCR beta chain emerged from a study of cytomegalovirus exposure and HLA in healthy donors. Regarding the study as a whole: TCR beta chains numbering more than 150 were designated cytomegalovirus-associated. CMV antigen specificity was confirmed in vitro for a few CMV-associated chains. Most of the CMV-associated TCR beta chains (in a later analysis) appeared to be HLA-restricted.

About this clone itself: Antigen unknown.

The PCR used 60 Vbeta and 13 Jbeta primers. The assay was immunoSEQ multiplex PCR, and TCRdb's table has in-frame clones only and misses some. The sample holds about 260,000 clones, roughly four fifths seen once. CDR1 and CDR2 from the germline V gene are SGHKS and YYEKEE (reference sequence). The CDR3 runs 13 residues. Trimming took off 0 bases at V and 6 bases at J, with 9 bases between the two ends. These donors, healthy bone marrow donors, were studied. The sample consisted of PBMCs. The rearrangement links TRBV5-5 to TRBJ1-1; no clear D. This clonotype was sampled from a woman aged 40-49 years in good health and CMV-seropositive. CDR3 loop: CASSLDTLPEAFF. The CDR3 bases are TGTGCCAGCAGCTTGGACACCCTCCCTGAAGCTTTCTTT.